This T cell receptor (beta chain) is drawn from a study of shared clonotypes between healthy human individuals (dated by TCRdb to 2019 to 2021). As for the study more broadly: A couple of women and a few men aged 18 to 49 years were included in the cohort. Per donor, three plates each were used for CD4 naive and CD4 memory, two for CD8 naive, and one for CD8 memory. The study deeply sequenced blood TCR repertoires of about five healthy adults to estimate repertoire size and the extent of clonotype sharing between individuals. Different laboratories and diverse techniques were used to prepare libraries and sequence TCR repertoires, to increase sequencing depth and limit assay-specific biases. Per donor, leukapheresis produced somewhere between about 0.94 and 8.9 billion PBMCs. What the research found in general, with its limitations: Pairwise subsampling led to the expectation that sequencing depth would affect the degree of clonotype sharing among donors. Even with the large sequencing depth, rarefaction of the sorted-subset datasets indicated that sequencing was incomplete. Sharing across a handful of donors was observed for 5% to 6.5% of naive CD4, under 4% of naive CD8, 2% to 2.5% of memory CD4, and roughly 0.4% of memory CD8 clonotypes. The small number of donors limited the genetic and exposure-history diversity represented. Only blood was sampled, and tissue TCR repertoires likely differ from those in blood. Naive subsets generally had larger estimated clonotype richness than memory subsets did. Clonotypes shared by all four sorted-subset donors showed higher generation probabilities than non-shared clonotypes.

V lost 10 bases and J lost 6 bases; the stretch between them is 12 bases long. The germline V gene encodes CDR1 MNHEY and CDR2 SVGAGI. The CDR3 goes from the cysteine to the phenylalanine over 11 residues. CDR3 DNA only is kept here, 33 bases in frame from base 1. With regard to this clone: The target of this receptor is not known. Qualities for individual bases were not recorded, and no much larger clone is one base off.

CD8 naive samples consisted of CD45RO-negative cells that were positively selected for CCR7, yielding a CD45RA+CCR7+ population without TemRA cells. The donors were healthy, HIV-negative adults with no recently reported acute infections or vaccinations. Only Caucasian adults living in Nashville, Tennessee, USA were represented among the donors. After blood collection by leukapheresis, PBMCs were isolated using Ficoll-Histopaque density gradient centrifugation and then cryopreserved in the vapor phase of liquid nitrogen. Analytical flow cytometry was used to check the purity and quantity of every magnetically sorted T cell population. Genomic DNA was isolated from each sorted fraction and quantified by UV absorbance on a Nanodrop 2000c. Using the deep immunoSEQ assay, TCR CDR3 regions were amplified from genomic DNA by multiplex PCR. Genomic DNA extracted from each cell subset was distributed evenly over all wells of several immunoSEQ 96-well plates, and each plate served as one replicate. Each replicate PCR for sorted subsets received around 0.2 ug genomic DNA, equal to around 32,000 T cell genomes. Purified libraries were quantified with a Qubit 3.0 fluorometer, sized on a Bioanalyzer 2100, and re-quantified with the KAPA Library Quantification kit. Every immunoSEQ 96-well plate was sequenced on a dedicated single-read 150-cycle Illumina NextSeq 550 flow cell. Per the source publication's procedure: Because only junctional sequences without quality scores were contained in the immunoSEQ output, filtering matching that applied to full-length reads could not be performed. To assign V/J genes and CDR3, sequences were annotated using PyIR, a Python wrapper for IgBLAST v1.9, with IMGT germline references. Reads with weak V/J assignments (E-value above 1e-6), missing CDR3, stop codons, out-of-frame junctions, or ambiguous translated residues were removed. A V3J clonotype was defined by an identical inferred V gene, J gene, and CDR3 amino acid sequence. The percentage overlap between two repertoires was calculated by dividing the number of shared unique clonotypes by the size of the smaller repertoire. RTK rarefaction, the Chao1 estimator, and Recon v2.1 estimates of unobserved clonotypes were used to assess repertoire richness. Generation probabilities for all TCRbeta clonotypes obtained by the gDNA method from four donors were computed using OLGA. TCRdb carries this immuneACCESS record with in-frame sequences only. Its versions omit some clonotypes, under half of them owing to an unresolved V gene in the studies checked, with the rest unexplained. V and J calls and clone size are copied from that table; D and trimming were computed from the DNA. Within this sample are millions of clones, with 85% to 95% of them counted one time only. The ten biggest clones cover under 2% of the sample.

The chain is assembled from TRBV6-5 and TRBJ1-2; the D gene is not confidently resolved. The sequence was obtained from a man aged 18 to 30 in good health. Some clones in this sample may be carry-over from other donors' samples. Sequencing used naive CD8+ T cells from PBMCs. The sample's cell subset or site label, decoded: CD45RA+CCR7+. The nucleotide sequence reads TGTGCCACCCTGATGGTAGATGGCTACACCTTC. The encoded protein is CATLMVDGYTF.